In its sample, the clone carrying this TCR beta chain was seen once. The entry originates in a study of blood T cell repertoires in COVID-19. Study details: Samples of COVID-19 (acute and convalescent) were obtained from the United States, Italy and Spain.

Measured with immunoSEQ multiplex PCR; TCRdb has only the in-frame clones, and not every one. The repertoire holds roughly 220,000 clones, with 65% to 90% as singletons. Per germline, CDR1 MNHEY and CDR2 SVGAGI. The CDR3 has 15 amino acids. Trimming took 5 bases from V and 3 from J, leaving 16 bases between them. This chain joins TRBV6-5 and TRBJ1-2; D gene ambiguous. The receptor was derived from a man older than 75 with acute or convalescent COVID-19. The sample was peripheral blood. CDR3 in amino acids: CASSTGSKGHYGYTF. The CDR3 DNA reads TGTGCCAGCAGTACGGGGTCGAAGGGCCACTATGGCTACACCTTC.